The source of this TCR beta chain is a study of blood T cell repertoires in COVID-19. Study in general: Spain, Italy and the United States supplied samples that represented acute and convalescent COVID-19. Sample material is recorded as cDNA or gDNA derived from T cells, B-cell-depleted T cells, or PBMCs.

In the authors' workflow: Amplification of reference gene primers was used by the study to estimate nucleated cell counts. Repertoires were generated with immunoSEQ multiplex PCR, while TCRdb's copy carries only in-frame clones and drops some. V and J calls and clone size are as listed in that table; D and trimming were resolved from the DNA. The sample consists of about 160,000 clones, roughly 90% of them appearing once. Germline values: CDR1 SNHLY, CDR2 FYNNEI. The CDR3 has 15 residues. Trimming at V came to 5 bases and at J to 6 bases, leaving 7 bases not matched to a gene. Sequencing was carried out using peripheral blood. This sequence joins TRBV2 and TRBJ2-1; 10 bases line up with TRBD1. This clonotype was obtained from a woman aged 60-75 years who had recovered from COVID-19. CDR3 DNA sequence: TGTGCCAGCAGTAATATCCGGGACAGGGGCAATGAGCAGTTCTTC. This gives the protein CASSNIRDRGNEQFF.